The next 30 T cell receptor beta chains were all read from a single sample in a study of cytomegalovirus exposure and HLA in healthy donors. PCR employed 60 Vbeta and 13 Jbeta primers. Repertoires were generated with immunoSEQ multiplex PCR, while TCRdb's copy carries only in-frame clones and drops some. The table lists approximately 100,000 clones, 75% of them singletons. The material sequenced was PBMCs. These TCRs come from a man in his forties or fifties in good health and CMV-seronegative.

The genes are TRBV30 and TRBJ2-7, with a weak D call TRBD2 (5 bases). Per germline, CDR1 GTSNPN and CDR2 SVGIG (reference sequence). The CDR3 runs to 12 residues. V gave up 0 bases and J gave up 6 bases, with 9 bases separating them. This CDR3 reads CAWSVLGAEQYF. The CDR3 DNA follows: TGTGCCTGGAGTGTACTGGGAGCCGAGCAGTACTTC.

This rearrangement joins TRBV28 to TRBJ1-1; D is unclear. The V end was cut by 2 bases, the J end by 2 bases, with 3 bases between. This CDR3 has 12 amino acids. Looked up from germline, CDR1 is MDHEN and CDR2 is SYDVKM. The CDR3 is CASSLRNTEAFF. For the CDR3, the DNA is TGTGCCAGCAGTTTACGTAACACTGAAGCTTTCTTT.

The chain recombines TRBV10-3 with TRBJ1-5, with D maybe TRBD1 (5 bases). This CDR3 contains 16 residues. Germline CDR1 is ENHRY and CDR2 is SYGVKD. V was clipped by 3 bases and J by 4 bases, with 16 bases between them. CDR3 protein: CAISDLGTAYNQPQHF. DNA of the CDR3: TGTGCCATCAGTGACCTCGGGACTGCTTATAATCAGCCCCAGCATTTT.

V gene TRBV19 combines with J gene TRBJ1-1; weak D call: TRBD1 (6 bases). Germline CDR1 is LNHDA and CDR2 is SQIVND (reference sequence). CDR3 size: 15 residues. V lost 3 bases and J 1 base, leaving 12 bases between the germline ends. The CDR3 DNA follows: TGTGCCAGTAGTATGGGGAGGGGGGGGAACACTGAAGCTTTCTTT. Encoded protein: CASSMGRGGNTEAFF.

The chain uses TRBV7-9 and TRBJ2-1, with 7 bases fitting TRBD1. The V gene end was trimmed by 3 bases and the J gene end by 4 bases; junction bases not matched to a gene: 3. The CDR3 has 14 amino acids. CDR1 is SEHNR and CDR2 is FQNEAQ in the germline V gene (reference sequence). The chain's CDR3 is CASSFGTEYNEQFF. DNA of the CDR3: TGTGCCAGCAGCTTCGGGACAGAATACAATGAGCAGTTCTTC.

In DNA form, the CDR3 reads TGTGCCAGCTCTTCTCCAGGGAGGGGCTATGGCTACACCTTC. Its protein is CASSSPGRGYGYTF. This chain uses TRBV28 with TRBJ1-2; D perhaps matches TRBD1 (5 bases). The CDR3 length is 14 residues. The V and J ends lost 8 bases and 4 bases respectively, with 17 bases between them. Germline CDR1 reads MDHEN; CDR2 reads SYDVKM.

This chain connects TRBV2 to TRBJ1-2; D might be TRBD1 (6 bases). CDR3 length: 14 residues. V dropped 6 bases and J dropped 4 bases, with 15 bases sitting between them. The germline CDR1 and CDR2 sequences are SNHLY and FYNNEI. The CDR3 reads CASSTRTASYGYTF. DNA of the CDR3: TGTGCCAGCAGCACTCGGACAGCTAGCTATGGCTACACCTTC.

This sequence joins TRBV6-5 and TRBJ1-1; a weak D match, TRBD1 (6 bases). Germline lookup yields CDR1 MNHEY and CDR2 SVGAGI. This CDR3 contains 13 residues. V gave up 7 bases and J gave up 1 base, with 10 bases separating them. The CDR3 nucleotides are TGTGCCAGCAACCAGGACAGGAACACTGAAGCTTTCTTT. This gives the protein CASNQDRNTEAFF.

In its sample, this clone was seen a few times. The V and J genes are TRBV12-2 and TRBJ2-5; the DNA was not compared with TRBD2, the D call given in the table. TRBV12-2 is a known pseudogene. There are 17 residues in the CDR3. The CDR3 sequence: CASHNFVWDSGQETQYF. CDR3 DNA sequence: TGTGCAAGTCATAATTTCGTTTGGGATAGCGGGCAAGAGACCCAGTACTTC.

The genes are TRBV14 and TRBJ1-4; D unresolved. V was clipped by 4 bases and J by 6 bases, with 9 bases between them. Germline CDR1 SGHDN, CDR2 FVKESK. There are 13 residues in the CDR3. The CDR3 DNA is TGTGCCAGCAGCCTGAGATTGGATGAAAAACTGTTTTTT. Protein sequence: CASSLRLDEKLFF.

The rearrangement joins TRBV25-1 to TRBJ2-7, with 9 bases lining up with TRBD1. This CDR3 has 14 residues. With V trimmed by 6 bases and J by 5 bases, 8 bases remained unmatched. Per germline, CDR1 MGHDK and CDR2 SYGVNS. The CDR3 region is CASRPGQGLHEQYF. In DNA, the CDR3 is TGTGCCAGCAGACCGGGACAGGGTCTCCACGAGCAGTACTTC.

The chain couples TRBV2 to TRBJ1-2; D might be TRBD1 (5 bases). CDR3 length: 14 amino acids. Germline V gene sequence: CDR1 SNHLY, CDR2 FYNNEI. Trimming took 6 bases from V and 7 from J, leaving 18 bases between them. CDR3 coding DNA: TGTGCCAGCAGGATGGCGGGGCCCCTCAGTGGCTACACCTTC. It encodes CASRMAGPLSGYTF.

J is TRBJ2-5 and V is TRBV7-9; the D is unclear. The CDR3 has 16 residues. Germline V gene data show CDR1 as SEHNR and CDR2 as FQNEAQ (reference sequence). V was clipped by 0 bases and J by 5 bases, with 16 bases between them. The CDR3 DNA is TGTGCCAGCAGCTTAGCGGTATCGGCAGGCCCGGAGACCCAGTACTTC. This codes for CASSLAVSAGPETQYF.

The chain employs TRBV2 and TRBJ2-5; TRBD1 matches 7 bases. The germline V gene has CDR1 SNHLY and CDR2 FYNNEI. The CDR3 loop spans 12 amino acids. The V gene end was trimmed by 8 bases and the J gene end by 5 bases; junction bases not matched to a gene: 5. CDR3 in amino acids: CASSRGSETQYF. The CDR3 nucleotides read TGTGCCAGCTCCAGGGGGAGTGAGACCCAGTACTTC.

The chain links TRBV6-6 to TRBJ1-1; D unclear. Per the germline V gene, CDR1 is MNHNY and CDR2 is SVGAGI (reference sequence). CDR3 size: 13 residues. Between the trimmed V and J ends, which lost 8 bases and 0 bases, there was a span of 10 bases. CDR3 in amino acids: CASAFPLNTEAFF. The DNA of the CDR3 is TGTGCCAGCGCGTTTCCCTTGAACACTGAAGCTTTCTTT.

This chain links TRBV18 with TRBJ2-1, with TRBD1 matching over 7 bases. Germline values: CDR1 KGHSH, CDR2 LQKENI. Unmatched junction bases numbered 6, after V lost 3 bases and J lost 4 bases. The CDR3 length is 15 residues. CDR3 residues: CASSPPGQSYNEQFF. In DNA, the CDR3 is TGTGCCAGCTCACCGCCGGGACAGTCTTACAATGAGCAGTTCTTC.

V gene TRBV6-6 combines with J gene TRBJ2-7; D perhaps matches TRBD2 (5 bases). CDR1 and CDR2 (germline): MNHNY, SVGAGI (reference sequence). The V end was cut by 2 bases, the J end by 0 bases, with 8 bases between. The CDR3 is made up of 14 amino acids. The CDR3 bases are TGTGCCAGCAGTTACCTCGAGGGCTCCTACGAGCAGTACTTC. It encodes CASSYLEGSYEQYF.

Details on this clone: A junction boundary mismatches the germline segment, possibly from a read error. The V gene is TRBV7-7, the J gene TRBJ2-1; 10 bases line up with TRBD1. Germline-derived CDR1 and CDR2 are SSHAT and FNYEAQ (reference sequence). The CDR3 runs to 17 residues. The CDR3 loop is CASSLAGGTGEGNEQFF. CDR3 DNA sequence: TGTGCTAGCAGCTTAGCAGGCGGGACAGGGGAAGGGAATGAGCAGTTCTTC. The entire variable domain, with the rest obtained from reference TRBV7-7 and TRBJ2-1, is as follows: GAGVSQSPRYKVTKRGQDVTLRCDPISSHATLYWYQQALGQGPEFLTYFNYEAQPDKSGLPSDRFSAERPEGSISTLTIQRTEQRDSAMYRCASSLAGGTGEGNEQFFGPGTRLTVL.

V is TRBV28 and J is TRBJ1-1; 9 nucleotides agree with TRBD1. CDR1 MDHEN and CDR2 SYDVKM come from the germline V gene. There are 17 residues in the CDR3. J gave up 9 bases and V 2 bases, and 16 bases lay outside the gene matches. The CDR3 is CASSLGLQGANFAKAFF. The CDR3 bases are TGTGCCAGCAGTTTAGGGTTACAGGGGGCGAACTTCGCAAAAGCTTTCTTT.

The chain is built from TRBV2 and TRBJ1-1, with D tentatively TRBD1 (5 bases). The CDR3 covers 12 residues. Germline loops: CDR1 SNHLY, CDR2 FYNNEI. V lost 1 base and J lost 8, with 8 bases in between. The CDR3 is CASSEVGREAFF. CDR3 DNA sequence: TGTGCCAGCAGTGAAGTGGGGCGAGAAGCTTTCTTT.

The V call is TRBV6-6, the J call TRBJ1-6, with TRBD1 identical over 7 bases. J gave up 9 bases and V 2 bases, and 4 bases lay outside the gene matches. CDR3 size: 14 residues. CDR1 MNHNY and CDR2 SVGAGI come from the germline V gene (reference sequence). This CDR3 reads CASSYRDSPSPLHF. The CDR3 nucleotides are TGTGCCAGCAGTTACCGGGACAGTCCTTCACCCCTCCACTTT.

This clone was recorded once. The chain combines TRBV28 with TRBJ2-7, with TRBD2 as a possible D gene (5 bases). This CDR3 comprises 14 residues. V gave up 10 bases and J gave up 2 bases, with 18 bases separating them. Germline CDR1 and CDR2: MDHEN and SYDVKM. Here the CDR3 reads CATRGVRLAYEQYF. CDR3 DNA: TGTGCCACCCGGGGAGTCCGGCTGGCCTACGAGCAGTACTTC.

This chain connects TRBV19 to TRBJ1-2; D gene ambiguous. Germline CDR1 and CDR2: LNHDA and SQIVND (reference sequence). The CDR3 contains 15 residues. V was cut by 3 bases and J by 1 base, with 12 bases left in between. DNA for the CDR3: TGTGCCAGTAGTATGGATCGGGAGGGTAACTATGGCTACACCTTC. This sequence encodes CASSMDREGNYGYTF.

The chain has TRBV9 and TRBJ1-2, with D perhaps matching TRBD1 (6 bases). The CDR3 covers 15 residues. The germline gives CDR1 SGDLS, CDR2 YYNGEE. The germline V and J ends were trimmed by 3 bases and 2 bases, with 14 bases remaining between them. CDR3 region: CASSANRDINYGYTF. CDR3 DNA: TGTGCCAGCAGCGCCAACCGGGACATAAACTATGGCTACACCTTC.

This clone has just one count. This chain connects TRBV30 to TRBJ1-2; 9 nucleotides align to TRBD1. Germline CDR1 GTSNPN, CDR2 SVGIG (reference sequence). The J segment lost 2 bases and the V segment lost 2 bases, leaving 6 bases of the junction unmatched. This CDR3 region has 15 residues. CDR3 nucleotides: TGTGCCTGGAGTCTGTCCGGGACAGGGAACTATGGCTACACCTTC. Its translation: CAWSLSGTGNYGYTF.

V usage is TRBV2 and J usage is TRBJ1-5; 7 bases agree with TRBD1. The CDR3 totals 15 residues. Germline assignment: CDR1 SNHLY and CDR2 FYNNEI. J lost 4 bases, V lost 6 bases, and 9 bases had no gene match. In nucleotides, the CDR3 is TGTGCCAGCAGCGCAACAGGGGAACGGAATCAGCCCCAGCATTTT. This gives the protein CASSATGERNQPQHF.

The J gene is TRBJ1-5, the V gene TRBV7-2, with 8 bases aligning to TRBD1. The CDR3 runs 14 residues. Germline V gene sequence: CDR1 SGHTA, CDR2 FQGNSA. Losses at the gene ends were 4 bases for V and 6 bases for J; bases not matched to a gene: 5. The CDR3 region has the DNA TGTGCCAGCAGCTCCGACAGGGGAAGTCAGCCCCAGCATTTT. Protein product: CASSSDRGSQPQHF.

This chain uses TRBV6-1 with TRBJ1-2; 7 bases agree with TRBD1. The CDR3 totals 13 residues. V dropped 8 bases and J dropped 7; count of bases not matched to a gene: 10. Germline V CDR1 and CDR2: MNHNS, SASEGT. CDR3 DNA sequence: TGTGCCAGCGAACTACAGGGGATGGGTGGCTACACCTTC. It translates to CASELQGMGGYTF.

The rearrangement uses TRBV28 and TRBJ2-5, with 7 bases lining up with TRBD1. CDR3 length: 13 amino acids. After removal of 6 bases from V and 4 bases from J, the junction contained 5 bases not matched to a gene. Germline assignment: CDR1 MDHEN and CDR2 SYDVKM. The CDR3 DNA reads TGTGCCAGCAGAACGGGACAGCCAGAGACCCAGTACTTC. It codes for CASRTGQPETQYF.

This chain joins TRBV29-1 and TRBJ1-1, with D possibly TRBD1 on 6 matching bases. V lost 8 bases and J lost 0, with 16 bases in between. Germline V CDR1 and CDR2: SQVTM, ANQGSEA. The length of the CDR3 is 14 residues. This CDR3 is CSPAGDTMNTEAFF. CDR3 nucleotides: TGCAGCCCGGCGGGGGACACCATGAACACTGAAGCTTTCTTT.